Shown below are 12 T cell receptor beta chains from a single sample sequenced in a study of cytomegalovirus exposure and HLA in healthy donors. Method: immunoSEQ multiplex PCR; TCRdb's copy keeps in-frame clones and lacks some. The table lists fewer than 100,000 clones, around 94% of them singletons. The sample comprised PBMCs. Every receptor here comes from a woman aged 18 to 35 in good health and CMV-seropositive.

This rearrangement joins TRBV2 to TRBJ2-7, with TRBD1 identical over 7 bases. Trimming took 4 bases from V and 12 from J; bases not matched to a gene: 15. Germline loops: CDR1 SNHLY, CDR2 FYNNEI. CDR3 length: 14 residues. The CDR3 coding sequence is TGTGCCAGCAGTGCTGGGACAGTCCCTAGTCGCTCGTACTTC. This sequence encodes CASSAGTVPSRSYF.

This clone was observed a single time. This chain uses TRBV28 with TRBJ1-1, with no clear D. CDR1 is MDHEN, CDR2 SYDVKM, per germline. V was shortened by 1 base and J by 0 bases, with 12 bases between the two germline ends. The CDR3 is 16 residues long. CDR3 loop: CASSLSGDPMNTEAFF. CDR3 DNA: TGTGCCAGCAGTTTATCCGGGGATCCCATGAACACTGAAGCTTTCTTT.

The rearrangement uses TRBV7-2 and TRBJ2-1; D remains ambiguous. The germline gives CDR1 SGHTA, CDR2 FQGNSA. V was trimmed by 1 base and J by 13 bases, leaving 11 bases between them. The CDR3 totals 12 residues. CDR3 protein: CASSLDSSYQFF. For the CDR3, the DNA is TGTGCCAGCAGCTTAGACTCTTCTTATCAGTTCTTC.

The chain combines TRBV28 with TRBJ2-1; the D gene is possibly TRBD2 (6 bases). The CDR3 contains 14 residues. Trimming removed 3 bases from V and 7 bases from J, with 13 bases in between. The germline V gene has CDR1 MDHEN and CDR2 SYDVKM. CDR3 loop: CASSFAGILNEQFF. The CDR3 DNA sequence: TGTGCCAGCAGTTTTGCGGGAATTTTGAATGAGCAGTTCTTC.

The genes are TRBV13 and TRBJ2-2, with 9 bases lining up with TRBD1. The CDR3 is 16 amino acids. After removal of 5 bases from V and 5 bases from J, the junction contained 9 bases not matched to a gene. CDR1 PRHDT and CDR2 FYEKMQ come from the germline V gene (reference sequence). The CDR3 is CASSPGTGSMTGELFF. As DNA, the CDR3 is TGTGCCAGCAGCCCTGGGACAGGGAGTATGACCGGGGAGCTGTTTTTT.

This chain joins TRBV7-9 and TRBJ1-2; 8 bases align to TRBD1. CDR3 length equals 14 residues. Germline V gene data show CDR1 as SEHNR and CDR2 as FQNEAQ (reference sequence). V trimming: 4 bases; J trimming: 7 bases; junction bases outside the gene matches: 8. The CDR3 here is CASSSDREAGGYTF. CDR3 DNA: TGTGCCAGCAGCTCGGACAGGGAGGCGGGTGGCTACACCTTC.

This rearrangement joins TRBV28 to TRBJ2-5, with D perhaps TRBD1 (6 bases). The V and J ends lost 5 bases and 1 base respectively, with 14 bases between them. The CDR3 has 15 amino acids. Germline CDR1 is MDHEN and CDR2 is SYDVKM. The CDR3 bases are TGTGCCAGCAGTCAGCCAGGGGATTCCCAAGAGACCCAGTACTTC. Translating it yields CASSQPGDSQETQYF.

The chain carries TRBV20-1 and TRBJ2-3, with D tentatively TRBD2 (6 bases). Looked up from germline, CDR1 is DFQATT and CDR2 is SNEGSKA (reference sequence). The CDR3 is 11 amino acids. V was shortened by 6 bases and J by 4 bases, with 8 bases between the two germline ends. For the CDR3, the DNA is TGCAGTGCAGGCGGGGCAGATACGCAGTATTTT. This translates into CSAGGADTQYF.

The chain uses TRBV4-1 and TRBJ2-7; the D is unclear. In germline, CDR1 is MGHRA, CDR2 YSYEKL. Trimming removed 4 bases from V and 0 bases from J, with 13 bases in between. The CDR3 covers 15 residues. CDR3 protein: CASSPQYQSSYEQYF. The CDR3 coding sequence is TGCGCCAGCAGCCCACAGTACCAGAGCTCCTACGAGCAGTACTTC.

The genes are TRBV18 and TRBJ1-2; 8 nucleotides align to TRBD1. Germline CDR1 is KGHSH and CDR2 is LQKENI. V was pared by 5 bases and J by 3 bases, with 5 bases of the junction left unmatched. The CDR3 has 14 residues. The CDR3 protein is CASSSLQGDYGYTF. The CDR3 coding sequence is TGTGCCAGCTCATCTCTACAGGGGGACTATGGCTACACCTTC.

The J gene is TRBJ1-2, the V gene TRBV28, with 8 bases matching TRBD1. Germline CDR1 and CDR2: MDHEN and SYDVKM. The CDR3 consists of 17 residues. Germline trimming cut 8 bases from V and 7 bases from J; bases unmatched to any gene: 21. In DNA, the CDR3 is TGTGCCAGCCGAGAGGAGGACAGGGAACGGAAAGTGGGTGGCTACACCTTC. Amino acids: CASREEDRERKVGGYTF.

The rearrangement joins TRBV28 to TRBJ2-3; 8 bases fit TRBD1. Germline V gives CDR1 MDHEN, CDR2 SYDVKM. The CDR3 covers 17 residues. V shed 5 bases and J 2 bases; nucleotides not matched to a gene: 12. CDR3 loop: CASSGTGYTRVTDTQYF. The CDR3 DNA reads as TGTGCCAGCAGTGGGACAGGCTACACCCGAGTCACAGATACGCAGTATTTT.